These 19 T cell receptor beta chains came from one sample sequenced in a study of regulatory T cells in long-lasting Graves disease. To make TCR beta libraries, researchers used iRepertoire HTBI primers and Arm-PCR of CDR3 regions. TCRdb analysed the multiplex PCR reads with MiXCR anew, one entry per CDR3 protein. The sample holds hundreds of thousands of distinct CDR3 sequences, about 15% seen once. This sample's time point: newly diagnosed GD, antithyroid drugs for less than 3 months. The TCR library was made from RNA that had been extracted from PBMCs in TRIzol. These data were likewise used in another study, on T cells in Graves' hyperthyroidism and ophthalmopathy.

Sample: peripheral blood mononuclear cells (PBMCs), taken at new diagnosis, from a patient treated with antithyroid drugs. These receptors came from a woman in her thirties with Graves disease.

This clonotype was seen only once. A much larger clone lies a single base off, so this may be a read error. The rearrangement uses TRBV6-6 and TRBJ2-5; D unclear. CDR3 length: 15 amino acids. V lost 0 bases and J 1 base, leaving 9 bases between the germline ends. CDR1 MNHNY and CDR2 SVGAGI come from the germline V gene (reference sequence). As DNA, the CDR3 is TGTGCCAGCAGTTACTCGATACGGATCCAAGAGACCCAGTACTTC. It specifies CASSYSIRIQETQYF.

This rearrangement joins TRBV4-1 to TRBJ2-7; TRBD2 agrees at 9 bases. Per germline, CDR1 MGHRA and CDR2 YSYEKL. V trimming: 9 bases; J trimming: 0 bases; junction bases outside the gene matches: 9. CDR3 length equals 15 residues. CDR3 sequence reads: CASQFSGSGSYEQYF. The CDR3 coding sequence is TGCGCCAGTCAATTTAGCGGGAGTGGCTCCTACGAGCAGTACTTC.

This clonotype was counted at least ten times. Being one base from a much bigger clone, this may be a read error. CDR3 sequence (DNA): TGTGCCAGCAGCTACAGCTCTCTTAGGGAGCAGTACTTC. Protein: CASSYSSLREQYF. The gene calls are TRBV11-2 and TRBJ2-7; D not certain. The V and J ends lost 4 bases and 7 bases respectively, with 14 bases between them. The CDR3 extends over 13 amino acids. Looked up from germline, CDR1 is SGHAT and CDR2 is FQNNGV.

This clonotype was seen many times. The chain couples TRBV28 to TRBJ1-5, with D maybe TRBD1 (6 bases). This CDR3 comprises 16 residues. From germline, CDR1 is MDHEN and CDR2 SYDVKM. The ends were cut back, 7 bases at V and 10 bases at J, with 26 bases in the middle. The DNA of the CDR3 is TGTGCCAGCACCCACGTTAGGGGGGGGGCCCGGGGCCCCCAGCATTTT. It translates to CASTHVRGGARGPQHF. The full variable domain, in which reference TRBV28 and TRBJ1-5 provide the parts outside the CDR3, is DVKVTQSSRYLVKRTGEKVFLECVQDMDHENMFWYRQDPGLGLRLIYFSYDVKMKEKGDIPEGYSVSREKKERFSLILESASTNQTSMYLCASTHVRGGARGPQHFGDGTRLSIL.

A few counts support this clonotype. V usage is TRBV7-8 and J usage is TRBJ2-2; TRBD2 matches 14 bases. Trimming cost V 6 bases and J 3 bases; bases outside gene matches: 6. There are 17 residues in the CDR3. Germline V gives CDR1 SGHVS, CDR2 FQNEAQ. The CDR3 nucleotides read TGTGCCAGCAGTTATCCGGGACTAGCGGGAGACACCGGGGAGCTGTTTTTT. Its protein product is CASSYPGLAGDTGELFF.

This clonotype has at least ten counts. V is TRBV7-2 and J is TRBJ2-1, with D possibly matching TRBD2 (6 bases). This CDR3 is 16 amino acids long. V lost 4 bases to trimming and J lost 4 bases, with 17 bases between them. Germline values: CDR1 SGHTA, CDR2 FQGNSA. CDR3 nucleotides: TGTGCCAGCAGCTCGAGCAGGCTAGCGCGGTACAATGAGCAGTTCTTC. It specifies CASSSSRLARYNEQFF.

This clonotype was seen repeatedly, ten times or more. V and J are TRBV5-1 and TRBJ2-5; 10 bases are a match to TRBD2. Germline V gene data show CDR1 as SGHRS and CDR2 as YFSETQ. CDR3 length: 15 amino acids. The J segment lost 3 bases and the V segment lost 1 base, leaving 3 bases of the junction unmatched. CDR3 bases: TGCGCCAGCAGCTTGCTTCTAGCGGGAGAAGAGACCCAGTACTTC. Its translation: CASSLLLAGEETQYF.

This clonotype was counted many times. The CDR3 loop reads CASSVTPGERRETQYF. The CDR3 DNA is TGTGCCAGCAGCGTAACCCCGGGAGAAAGGCGTGAGACCCAGTACTTC. The chain combines TRBV9 with TRBJ2-5; possible D gene TRBD2, 6 bases. This CDR3 is 16 amino acids long. V lost 1 base to trimming and J lost 5 bases, with 18 bases between them. From germline, CDR1 is SGDLS and CDR2 YYNGEE.

The chain joins TRBV7-2 to TRBJ2-7; TRBD2 aligns across 14 bases. Germline loops: CDR1 SGHTA, CDR2 FQGNSA. Trimming removed 5 bases from V and 6 bases from J; junction bases left unmatched: 9. The CDR3 consists of 16 residues. CDR3 in amino acids: CASSRGTSGSIGEQYF. DNA of the CDR3: TGTGCCAGCAGCCGAGGGACTAGCGGGAGTATTGGCGAGCAGTACTTC.

The chain combines TRBV6-2 or TRBV6-3 with TRBJ2-1; D ambiguous. V lost 5 bases and J lost 6, with 11 bases in between. This CDR3 is built from 13 residues. Germline CDR1 reads MNHEY; CDR2 reads SVGEGT. The CDR3 coding sequence is TGTGCCAGCAGTGAGCCGGCGGTCAATGAGCAGTTCTTC. It codes for CASSEPAVNEQFF.

Turning to this clonotype: The junction differs from germline at one of its ends, possibly a read error. The chain carries TRBV2 and TRBJ2-7; 10 bases fit TRBD2. Germline CDR1 is SNHLY and CDR2 is FYNNEI. This CDR3 has 14 amino acids. The CDR3 DNA reads TGTGCCAGCAGTGGACTAGCGGGTAACTACGGGCAGTACTTC. It translates to CASSGLAGNYGQYF.

This clonotype was counted at least ten times. The J gene is TRBJ2-7, the V gene TRBV11-2; TRBD1 might be the D (5 bases). Germline assignment: CDR1 SGHAT and CDR2 FQNNGV. V gave up 10 bases and J gave up 2 bases, with 12 bases separating them. The CDR3 contains 12 residues. CDR3 sequence: CATMTATYEQYF. DNA for the CDR3: TGTGCCACCATGACAGCTACCTACGAGCAGTACTTC.

This clonotype was counted ten times or more. This chain links TRBV3-1 with TRBJ2-1; possible D gene TRBD2, 5 bases. The CDR3 is 15 amino acids. Germline assignment: CDR1 LGHDT and CDR2 YNNKEL (reference sequence). The V and J ends lost 1 base and 6 bases respectively, with 13 bases between them. CDR3 region: CASSQGVARPNEQFF. Here the CDR3 DNA reads TGTGCCAGCAGCCAAGGGGTAGCGAGACCCAATGAGCAGTTCTTC.

This clonotype occurred a few times. This chain connects TRBV6-1 to TRBJ2-7; D not certain. Germline V CDR1 and CDR2: MNHNS, SASEGT. The CDR3 has 15 amino acids. V lost 4 bases to trimming and J lost 0 bases, with 13 bases between them. The CDR3 bases are TGTGCCAGCAGTGGACTCGCTAGAAGCTCCTACGAGCAGTACTTC. Translated: CASSGLARSSYEQYF.

This clonotype has more than one count but fewer than ten. The chain couples TRBV6-1 to TRBJ2-3; 9 bases agree with TRBD1. The CDR3 is made up of 15 amino acids. Germline CDR1 is MNHNS and CDR2 is SASEGT. V was clipped by 6 bases and J by 4 bases; unmatched bases: 8. CDR3 sequence: CASRRRDRAADTQYF. The CDR3, as DNA: TGTGCCAGCAGACGCCGGGACAGGGCCGCAGATACGCAGTATTTT.

The chain combines TRBV29-1 with TRBJ2-2; D call uncertain. Trimming cost V 3 bases and J 4 bases, with 6 bases left between them. CDR1 and CDR2 from the germline V gene are SQVTM and ANQGSEA. The CDR3 spans 12 residues. The CDR3 loop is CSVEFFTGELFF. The CDR3, as DNA: TGCAGCGTTGAGTTCTTCACCGGGGAGCTGTTTTTT.

This clonotype was counted many times. The V gene is TRBV28, the J gene TRBJ1-2; 11 nucleotides agree with TRBD1. Looked up from germline, CDR1 is MDHEN and CDR2 is SYDVKM. The V gene end was trimmed by 5 bases and the J gene end by 4 bases; junction bases not matched to a gene: 6. This CDR3 comprises 15 residues. Written as DNA, the CDR3 is TGTGCCAGCAGTCCGCCCGGGACAGGGGGCTATGGCTACACCTTC. Amino acids: CASSPPGTGGYGYTF.

The sample holds many counts of this clonotype. This chain uses TRBV29-1 with TRBJ1-1; TRBD1 matches at 7 bases. The length of the CDR3 is 17 residues. The germline V gene encodes CDR1 SQVTM and CDR2 ANQGSEA. J lost 0 bases, V lost 3 bases, and 13 bases had no gene match. The chain's CDR3 is CSVDVGSTGTMNTEAFF. In DNA form, the CDR3 reads TGCAGCGTTGACGTAGGGTCGACAGGGACCATGAACACTGAAGCTTTCTTT.

This clonotype came up many times. The CDR3 coding sequence is TGTGCCAGCAGTTGGTCTATAGGGGGCGCCGAGCAGTACTTC. Protein: CASSWSIGGAEQYF. V and J are TRBV6-2 or TRBV6-3 and TRBJ2-7; TRBD1 agrees at 7 bases. The CDR3 totals 14 residues. Germline trimming cut 4 bases from V and 6 bases from J; bases unmatched to any gene: 9. The germline V gene encodes CDR1 MNHEY and CDR2 SVGEGT.